The 19 T cell receptor beta chains in this list originate from one sample, sequenced in a study of cytomegalovirus exposure and HLA in healthy donors. Use of 60 Vbeta and 13 Jbeta primers characterized the PCR. Sequencing was performed with immunoSEQ multiplex PCR; in TCRdb, only in-frame clones are kept and a portion is missing. The data hold approximately 150,000 clones, with roughly four fifths observed a single time. The sequenced material came from PBMCs. The receptors were gathered from a woman aged 45-59 years in good health and CMV-seronegative.

V and J are TRBV7-2 and TRBJ2-3, with D maybe TRBD2 (5 bases). Germline V gene lookup returns CDR1 SGHTA and CDR2 FQGNSA. Trimming cost V 5 bases and J 1 base, with 16 bases left between them. The CDR3 has 16 residues. CDR3: CASSPLGLQGTDTQYF. The CDR3 DNA reads as TGTGCCAGCAGCCCCCTAGGACTGCAGGGCACAGATACGCAGTATTTT.

In its sample, this clone was seen once. This chain links TRBV5-6 with TRBJ2-7; TRBD2 aligns across 9 bases. J gave up 6 bases and V 0 bases, and 10 bases lay outside the gene matches. In germline, CDR1 is SGHDT, CDR2 YYEEEE. CDR3 length equals 16 residues. The CDR3 loop is CASSLVGSGSRGEQYF. CDR3 DNA sequence: TGTGCCAGCAGCTTGGTGGGTAGCGGGAGCCGCGGCGAGCAGTACTTC.

The count of this clone is one. V gene TRBV12-5 combines with J gene TRBJ2-1, with 9 bases lining up with TRBD2. Unmatched junction bases numbered 3, after V lost 2 bases and J lost 4 bases. CDR3 length: 15 residues. Germline-derived CDR1 and CDR2 are LGHNT and FRNRAP. The CDR3 here is CASGLIAGAYNEQFF. CDR3 sequence (DNA): TGTGCTAGTGGTTTGATAGCGGGGGCGTACAATGAGCAGTTCTTC.

The chain joins TRBV5-1 to TRBJ1-1; 7 bases are a match to TRBD1. This CDR3 is built from 15 residues. Germline V lookup: CDR1 SGHRS, CDR2 YFSETQ. With V trimmed by 0 bases and J by 4 bases, 6 bases remained unmatched. The CDR3 nucleotides read TGCGCCAGCAGCTTGGGACAGGGTAGCGTCACTGAAGCTTTCTTT. Translated: CASSLGQGSVTEAFF. The full variable domain, with the rest looked up from reference TRBV5-1 and TRBJ1-1, is KAGVTQTPRYLIKTRGQQVTLSCSPISGHRSVSWYQQTPGQGLQFLFEYFSETQRNKGNFPGRFSGRQFSNSRSEMNVSTLELGDSALYLCASSLGQGSVTEAFFGQGTRLTVV.

As for this clone: One end of the junction varies from germline; a read error may be responsible. The chain joins TRBV7-2 to TRBJ1-6; 9 bases line up with TRBD1. This CDR3 has 14 amino acids. CDR1 SGHTA and CDR2 FQGNSA come from the germline V gene. CDR3 DNA: TGTGCCGGCAGCTTAGGACAGGGGTGGACACCCCTCCACTTT. Its translation is CAGSLGQGWTPLHF.

The V and J genes are TRBV13 and TRBJ1-2; the D gene is possibly TRBD1 (5 bases). CDR3 length: 14 amino acids. The V gene lost 1 base and the J gene lost 7 bases, with 13 bases spanning the gap. CDR1 PRHDT and CDR2 FYEKMQ come from the germline V gene (reference sequence). As DNA, the CDR3 is TGTGCCAGCAGCTTAGTCGCGGGGCTGAGTGGCTACACCTTC. Translation gives CASSLVAGLSGYTF.

This clone turned up a few times. The gene calls are TRBV6-5 and TRBJ1-2; TRBD1 matches at 7 bases. J gave up 4 bases and V 4 bases, and 3 bases lay outside the gene matches. This CDR3 is 13 amino acids long. CDR1 is MNHEY, CDR2 SVGAGI, per germline. The CDR3 nucleotides are TGTGCCAGCAGTTCGGGACAGCCCTATGGCTACACCTTC. Its protein product is CASSSGQPYGYTF.

The rearrangement uses TRBV19 and TRBJ2-5; D possibly corresponds to TRBD2 (5 bases). There are 13 residues in the CDR3. V shed 3 bases and J shed 2 bases, with 7 bases lying between them. From germline, CDR1 is LNHDA and CDR2 SQIVND (reference sequence). CDR3 sequence: CASSIVAQETQYF. For the CDR3, the DNA is TGTGCCAGTAGTATCGTAGCGCAAGAGACCCAGTACTTC.

Of note for this clone: One end of the junction fails to match germline, which may point to a read error. The V and J genes are TRBV5-4 and TRBJ2-5; 9 nucleotides line up with TRBD2. This CDR3 is built from 15 residues. Germline loops: CDR1 SGHNT, CDR2 YYREEE (reference sequence). CDR3 amino acids: CASSSPTSGQEIQYF. Here the CDR3 DNA reads TGTGCCAGCAGCTCCCCAACTAGCGGGCAAGAGATCCAGTACTTC.

The J gene is TRBJ1-3, the V gene TRBV4-2; tentative D call: TRBD1 (5 bases). V lost 0 bases, J lost 0 bases, and 9 bases lay in between. The CDR3 extends over 16 amino acids. CDR1 is LGHNA, CDR2 YNFKEQ, per germline. The DNA for the CDR3 is TGTGCCAGCAGCCAAGAACAGGAAATCTCTGGAAACACCATATATTTT. It codes for CASSQEQEISGNTIYF.

This rearrangement joins TRBV4-3 to TRBJ2-2; maybe TRBD1 (5 bases). V gave up 0 bases and J gave up 6 bases, with 14 bases separating them. The CDR3 runs 16 residues. Germline V lookup: CDR1 LGHNA, CDR2 YSLEER. This CDR3 reads CASSQDTTAGPGELFF. The DNA for the CDR3 is TGCGCCAGCAGCCAAGACACGACAGCCGGGCCCGGGGAGCTGTTTTTT.

This chain joins TRBV11-2 and TRBJ2-7; possible D gene TRBD2, 6 bases. CDR3 length: 16 amino acids. The germline V gene has CDR1 SGHAT and CDR2 FQNNGV. V was shortened by 7 bases and J by 2 bases, with 21 bases between the two germline ends. CDR3 protein: CASTIGGWGLPYEQYF. CDR3 nucleotides: TGTGCCAGCACCATTGGGGGGTGGGGGTTACCCTACGAGCAGTACTTC.

The genes are TRBV27 and TRBJ1-2, with 8 bases identical to TRBD1. V dropped 4 bases and J dropped 8; count of bases not matched to a gene: 6. This CDR3 contains 13 residues. CDR1 is MNHEY, CDR2 SMNVEV, per germline (reference sequence). CDR3 sequence: CASSSTGVGGYTF. DNA for the CDR3: TGTGCCAGCAGTTCGACAGGGGTGGGCGGCTACACCTTC.

CDR3 coding DNA: TGCGCCAGCAGGGAAGCGGGTACAGCGGGCACCGGGGAGCTGTTTTTT. It specifies CASREAGTAGTGELFF. The rearrangement links TRBV5-1 to TRBJ2-2; the D gene is possibly TRBD2 (6 bases). CDR3 length equals 16 residues. V lost 5 bases to trimming and J lost 4 bases, with 18 bases between them. In germline, CDR1 is SGHRS, CDR2 YFSETQ.

The rearrangement joins TRBV7-8 to TRBJ2-7, with D maybe TRBD2 (5 bases). Deletions cut 1 base from V and 6 bases from J, with 10 bases between. The CDR3 length is 13 residues. Looked up from germline, CDR1 is SGHVS and CDR2 is FQNEAQ. The CDR3 nucleotides read TGTGCCAGCAGCTTAGGTCGGGGAAGCGAGCAGTACTTC. It specifies CASSLGRGSEQYF.

J is TRBJ2-7 and V is TRBV21-1; the D call in the table, TRBD1, was not verified against the DNA. TRBV21-1 counts as a pseudogene. This CDR3 is built from 15 residues. The CDR3 spells CASSKERDRTYEQYF. CDR3 DNA: TGTGCCAGCAGCAAAGAGAGGGACAGAACCTACGAGCAGTACTTC.

A remark on this clone: Other DNA sequences from this sample encode an identical CDR3 as well. V usage is TRBV6-5 and J usage is TRBJ1-2; the D gene is possibly TRBD1 (5 bases). Per the germline V gene, CDR1 is MNHEY and CDR2 is SVGAGI. This CDR3 spans 15 amino acids. Trimming pared 9 bases from V and 3 bases from J, leaving 20 bases between. The CDR3 DNA reads as TGTGCCAGTAGCGGTGGGGGGAAATATTACTATGGCTACACCTTC. It codes for CASSGGGKYYYGYTF.

This chain links TRBV19 with TRBJ1-1; 11 bases fit TRBD1. The CDR3 spans 15 residues. CDR1 LNHDA and CDR2 SQIVND come from the germline V gene (reference sequence). Germline trimming cut 3 bases from V and 5 bases from J; bases unmatched to any gene: 5. The DNA for the CDR3 is TGTGCCAGTAGTATCGGACAGGGGGCGCGAACTGAAGCTTTCTTT. As protein: CASSIGQGARTEAFF.

The chain couples TRBV5-5 to TRBJ1-1, with no clear D. The V and J ends lost 1 base and 3 bases respectively, with 7 bases between them. The germline gives CDR1 SGHKS, CDR2 YYEKEE (reference sequence). The CDR3 is 13 amino acids. The CDR3 DNA reads as TGTGCCAGCAGCTTGTTATCGGACACTGAAGCTTTCTTT. It is translated as CASSLLSDTEAFF.